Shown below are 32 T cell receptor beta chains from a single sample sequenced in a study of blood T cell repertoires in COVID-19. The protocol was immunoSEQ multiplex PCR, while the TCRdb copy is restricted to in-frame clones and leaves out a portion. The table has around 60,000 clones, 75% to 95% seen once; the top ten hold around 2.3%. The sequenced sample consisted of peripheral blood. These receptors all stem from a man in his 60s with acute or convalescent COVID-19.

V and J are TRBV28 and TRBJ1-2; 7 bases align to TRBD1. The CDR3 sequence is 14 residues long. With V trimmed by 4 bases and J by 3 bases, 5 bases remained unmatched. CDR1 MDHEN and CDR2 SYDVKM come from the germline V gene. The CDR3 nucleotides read TGTGCCAGCAGTTCCTCGACAGGGTACTATGGCTACACCTTC. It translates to CASSSSTGYYGYTF.

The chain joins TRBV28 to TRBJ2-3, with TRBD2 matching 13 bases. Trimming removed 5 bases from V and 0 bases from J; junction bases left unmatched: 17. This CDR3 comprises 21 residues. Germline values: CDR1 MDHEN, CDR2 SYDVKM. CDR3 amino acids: CASSPSGLAGDPPSSTDTQYF. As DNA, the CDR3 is TGTGCCAGCAGTCCTTCAGGACTAGCGGGAGACCCCCCGAGTAGCACAGATACGCAGTATTTT.

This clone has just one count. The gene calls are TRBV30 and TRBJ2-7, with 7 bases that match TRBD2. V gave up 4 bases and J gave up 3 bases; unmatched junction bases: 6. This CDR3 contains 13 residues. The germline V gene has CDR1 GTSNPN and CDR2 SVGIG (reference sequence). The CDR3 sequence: CAWNQGGNYEQYF. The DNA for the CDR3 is TGTGCCTGGAATCAGGGAGGGAACTACGAGCAGTACTTC.

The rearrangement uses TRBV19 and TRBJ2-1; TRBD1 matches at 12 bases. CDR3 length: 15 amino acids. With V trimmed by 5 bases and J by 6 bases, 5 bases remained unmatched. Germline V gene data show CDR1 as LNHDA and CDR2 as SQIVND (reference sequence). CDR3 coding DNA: TGTGCCAGTAGTGGGACAGGGGGCCTATTCAATGAGCAGTTCTTC. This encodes CASSGTGGLFNEQFF.

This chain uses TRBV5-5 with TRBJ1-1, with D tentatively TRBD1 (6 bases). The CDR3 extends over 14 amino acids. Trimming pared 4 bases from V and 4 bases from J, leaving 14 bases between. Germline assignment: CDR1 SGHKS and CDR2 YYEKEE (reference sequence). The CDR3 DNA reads TGTGCCAGCAGCCCCCCTAGGGGGGGCACTGAAGCTTTCTTT. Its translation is CASSPPRGGTEAFF.

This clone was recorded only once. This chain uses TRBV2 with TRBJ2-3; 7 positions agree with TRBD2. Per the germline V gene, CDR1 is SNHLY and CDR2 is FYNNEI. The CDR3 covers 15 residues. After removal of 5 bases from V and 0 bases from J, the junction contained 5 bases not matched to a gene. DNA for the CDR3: TGTGCCAGCAGTCATCTAGCGGCTAGCACAGATACGCAGTATTTT. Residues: CASSHLAASTDTQYF.

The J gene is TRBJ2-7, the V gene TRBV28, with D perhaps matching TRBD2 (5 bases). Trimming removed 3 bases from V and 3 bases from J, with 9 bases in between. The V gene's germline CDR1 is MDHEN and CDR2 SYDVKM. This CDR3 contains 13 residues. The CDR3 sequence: CASSFSADYEQYF. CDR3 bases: TGTGCCAGCAGTTTTTCAGCGGACTACGAGCAGTACTTC.

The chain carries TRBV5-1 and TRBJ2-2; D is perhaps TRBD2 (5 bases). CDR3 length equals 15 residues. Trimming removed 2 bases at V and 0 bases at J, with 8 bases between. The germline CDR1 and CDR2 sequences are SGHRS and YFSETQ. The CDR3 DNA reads TGCGCCAGCAGCTTAGGACTGCCGAACACCGGGGAGCTGTTTTTT. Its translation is CASSLGLPNTGELFF.

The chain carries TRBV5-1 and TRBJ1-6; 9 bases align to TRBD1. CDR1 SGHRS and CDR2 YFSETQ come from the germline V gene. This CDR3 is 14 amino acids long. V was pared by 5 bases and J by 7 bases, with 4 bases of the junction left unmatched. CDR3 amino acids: CASRSTGGNSPLHF. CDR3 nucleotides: TGCGCCAGCAGGTCGACAGGGGGGAATTCACCCCTCCACTTT.

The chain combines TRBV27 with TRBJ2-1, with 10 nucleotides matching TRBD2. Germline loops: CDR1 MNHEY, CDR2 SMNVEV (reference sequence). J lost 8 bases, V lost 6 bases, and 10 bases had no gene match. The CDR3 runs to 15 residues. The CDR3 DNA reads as TGTGCCAGCAGCCCCCTTAGCGGGAGGTTCCATGAGCAGTTCTTC. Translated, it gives CASSPLSGRFHEQFF.

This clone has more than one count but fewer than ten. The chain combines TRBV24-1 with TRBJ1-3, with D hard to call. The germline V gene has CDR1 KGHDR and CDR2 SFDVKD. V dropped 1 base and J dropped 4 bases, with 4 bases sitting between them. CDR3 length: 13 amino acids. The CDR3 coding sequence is TGTGCCACCAGTGATTTTGTAGGAAACACCATATATTTT. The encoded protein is CATSDFVGNTIYF.

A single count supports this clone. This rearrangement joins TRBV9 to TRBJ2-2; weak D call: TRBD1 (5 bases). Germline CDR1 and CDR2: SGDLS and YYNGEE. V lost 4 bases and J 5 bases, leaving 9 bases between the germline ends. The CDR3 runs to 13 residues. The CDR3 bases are TGTGCCAGCAGCCCCAGGGTTACCGGGGAGCTGTTTTTT. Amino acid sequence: CASSPRVTGELFF.

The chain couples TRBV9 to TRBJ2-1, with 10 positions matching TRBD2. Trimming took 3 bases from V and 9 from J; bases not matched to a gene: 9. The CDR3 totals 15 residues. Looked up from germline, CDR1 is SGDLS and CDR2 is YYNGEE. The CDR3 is CASSEAGGPVLEQFF. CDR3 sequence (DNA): TGTGCCAGCAGCGAAGCGGGAGGGCCCGTCCTTGAGCAGTTCTTC.

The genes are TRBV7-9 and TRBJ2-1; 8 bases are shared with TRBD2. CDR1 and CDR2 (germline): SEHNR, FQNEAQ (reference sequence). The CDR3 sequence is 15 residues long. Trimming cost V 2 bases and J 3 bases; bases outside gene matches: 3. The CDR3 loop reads CASSLSGSGYNEQFF. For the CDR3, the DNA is TGTGCCAGCAGCTTAAGCGGGAGTGGCTACAATGAGCAGTTCTTC.

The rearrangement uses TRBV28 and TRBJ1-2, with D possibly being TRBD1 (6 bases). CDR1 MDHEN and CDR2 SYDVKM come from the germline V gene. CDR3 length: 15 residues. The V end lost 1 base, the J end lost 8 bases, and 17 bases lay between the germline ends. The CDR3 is CASSLSRGRQGGYTF. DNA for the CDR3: TGTGCCAGCAGTTTATCCAGAGGCCGTCAGGGGGGCTACACCTTC.

The CDR3 here is CASRSREAAFF. CDR3 DNA: TGTGCCAGCAGATCACGAGAGGCGGCTTTCTTT. This sequence joins TRBV12-3 or TRBV12-4 and TRBJ1-1; no clear D gene. The CDR3 sequence is 11 residues long. V lost 6 bases and J 11 bases, leaving 13 bases between the germline ends.

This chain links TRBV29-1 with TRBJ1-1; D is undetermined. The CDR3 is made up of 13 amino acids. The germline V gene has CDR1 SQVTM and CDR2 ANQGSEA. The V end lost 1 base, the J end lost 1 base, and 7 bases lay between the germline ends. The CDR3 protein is CSVEAQPNTEAFF. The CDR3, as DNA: TGCAGCGTTGAAGCACAGCCGAACACTGAAGCTTTCTTT.

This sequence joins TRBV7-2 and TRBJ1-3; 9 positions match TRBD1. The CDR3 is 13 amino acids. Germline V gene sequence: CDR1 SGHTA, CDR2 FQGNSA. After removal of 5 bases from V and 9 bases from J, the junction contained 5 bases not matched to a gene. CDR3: CASSLGQGSTIYF. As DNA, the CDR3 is TGTGCCAGCAGCCTGGGACAGGGTAGCACCATATATTTT.

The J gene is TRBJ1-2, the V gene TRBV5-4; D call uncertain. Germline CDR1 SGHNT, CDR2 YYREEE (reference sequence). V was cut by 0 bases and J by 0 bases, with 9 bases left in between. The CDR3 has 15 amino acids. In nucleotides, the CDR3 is TGTGCCAGCAGCTTGGACCCGCAGGCTAACTATGGCTACACCTTC. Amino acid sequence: CASSLDPQANYGYTF.

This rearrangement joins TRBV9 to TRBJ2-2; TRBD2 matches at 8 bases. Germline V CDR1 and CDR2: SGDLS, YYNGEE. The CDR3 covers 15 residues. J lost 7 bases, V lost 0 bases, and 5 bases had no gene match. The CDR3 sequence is CASSVVGRADGELFF. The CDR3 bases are TGTGCCAGCAGCGTAGTCGGGAGGGCCGACGGGGAGCTGTTTTTT. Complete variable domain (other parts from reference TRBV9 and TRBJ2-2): DSGVTQTPKHLITATGQRVTLRCSPRSGDLSVYWYQQSLDQGLQFLIQYYNGEERAKGNILERFSAQQFPDLHSELNLSSLELGDSALYFCASSVVGRADGELFFGEGSRLTVL.

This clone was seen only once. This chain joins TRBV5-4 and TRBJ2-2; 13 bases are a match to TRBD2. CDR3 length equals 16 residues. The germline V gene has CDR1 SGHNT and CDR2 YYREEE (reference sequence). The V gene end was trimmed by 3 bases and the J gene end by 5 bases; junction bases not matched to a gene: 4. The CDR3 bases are TGTGCCAGCAGCTCAACTAGCGGGAGGGTTACCGGGGAGCTGTTTTTT. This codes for CASSSTSGRVTGELFF. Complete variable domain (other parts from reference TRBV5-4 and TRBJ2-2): ETGVTQSPTHLIKTRGQQVTLRCSSQSGHNTVSWYQQALGQGPQFIFQYYREEENGRGNFPPRFSGLQFPNYSSELNVNALELDDSALYLCASSSTSGRVTGELFFGEGSRLTVL.

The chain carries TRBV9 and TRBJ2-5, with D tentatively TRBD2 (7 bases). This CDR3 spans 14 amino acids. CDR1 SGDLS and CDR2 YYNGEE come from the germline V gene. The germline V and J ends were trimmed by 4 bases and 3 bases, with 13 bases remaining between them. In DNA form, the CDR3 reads TGTGCCAGCAGCCTACCGGGGGGCAAAGAGACCCAGTACTTC. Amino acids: CASSLPGGKETQYF.

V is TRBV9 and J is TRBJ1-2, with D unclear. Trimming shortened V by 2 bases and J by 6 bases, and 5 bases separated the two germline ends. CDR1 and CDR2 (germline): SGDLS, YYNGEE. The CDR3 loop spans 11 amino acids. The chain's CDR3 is CASSVADGYTF. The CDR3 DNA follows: TGTGCCAGCAGCGTGGCTGATGGCTACACCTTC. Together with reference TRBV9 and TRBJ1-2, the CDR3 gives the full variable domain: DSGVTQTPKHLITATGQRVTLRCSPRSGDLSVYWYQQSLDQGLQFLIQYYNGEERAKGNILERFSAQQFPDLHSELNLSSLELGDSALYFCASSVADGYTFGSGTRLTVV.

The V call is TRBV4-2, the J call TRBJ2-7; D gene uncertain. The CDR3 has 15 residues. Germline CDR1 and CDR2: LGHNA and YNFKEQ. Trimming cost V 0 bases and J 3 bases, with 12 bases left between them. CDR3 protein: CASSQEPSSGYEQYF. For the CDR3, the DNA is TGTGCCAGCAGCCAAGAACCCTCATCGGGCTACGAGCAGTACTTC.

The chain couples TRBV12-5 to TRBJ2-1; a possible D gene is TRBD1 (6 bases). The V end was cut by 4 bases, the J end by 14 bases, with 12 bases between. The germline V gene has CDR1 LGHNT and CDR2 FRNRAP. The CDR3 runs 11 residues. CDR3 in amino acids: CASGSVTGKFF. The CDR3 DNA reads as TGTGCTAGTGGTTCCGTCACAGGGAAGTTCTTC.

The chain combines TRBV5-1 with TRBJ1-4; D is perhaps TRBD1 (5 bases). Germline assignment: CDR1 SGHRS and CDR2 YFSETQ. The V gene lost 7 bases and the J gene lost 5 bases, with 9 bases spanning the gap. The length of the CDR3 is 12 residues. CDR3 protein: CASGEGNEKLFF. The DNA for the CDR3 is TGCGCCAGCGGGGAGGGGAATGAAAAACTGTTTTTT.

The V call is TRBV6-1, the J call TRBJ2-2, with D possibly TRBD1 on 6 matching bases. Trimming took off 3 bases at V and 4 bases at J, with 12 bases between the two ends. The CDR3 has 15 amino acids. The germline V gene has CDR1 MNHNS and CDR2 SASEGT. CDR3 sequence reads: CASSDQGTPTGELFF. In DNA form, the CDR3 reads TGTGCCAGCAGTGATCAGGGGACACCCACCGGGGAGCTGTTTTTT.

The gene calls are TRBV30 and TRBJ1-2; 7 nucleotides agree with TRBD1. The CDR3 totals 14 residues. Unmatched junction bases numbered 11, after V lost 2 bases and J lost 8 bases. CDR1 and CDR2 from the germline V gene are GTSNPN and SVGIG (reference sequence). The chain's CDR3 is CAWSLGQGVEGYTF. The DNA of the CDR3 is TGTGCCTGGAGTCTGGGGCAGGGGGTCGAAGGCTACACCTTC.

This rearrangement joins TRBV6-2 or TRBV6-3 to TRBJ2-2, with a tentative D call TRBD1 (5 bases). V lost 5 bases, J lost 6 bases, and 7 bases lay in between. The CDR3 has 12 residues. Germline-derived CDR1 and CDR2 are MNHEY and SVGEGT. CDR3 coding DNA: TGTGCCAGCAGTAACAGGCCCGGGGAGCTGTTTTTT. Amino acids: CASSNRPGELFF.

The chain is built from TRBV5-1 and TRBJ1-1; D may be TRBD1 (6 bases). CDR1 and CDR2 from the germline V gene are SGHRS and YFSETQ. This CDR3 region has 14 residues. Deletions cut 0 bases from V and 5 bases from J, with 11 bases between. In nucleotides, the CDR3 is TGCGCCAGCAGCTTGGACGGGCAGGGGACTGAAGCTTTCTTT. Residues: CASSLDGQGTEAFF.

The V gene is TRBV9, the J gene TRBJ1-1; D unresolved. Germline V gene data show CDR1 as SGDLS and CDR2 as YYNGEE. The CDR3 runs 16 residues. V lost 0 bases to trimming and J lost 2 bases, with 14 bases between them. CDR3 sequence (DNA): TGTGCCAGCAGCGTAGGAGGAGGAACCCTAAACACTGAAGCTTTCTTT. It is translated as CASSVGGGTLNTEAFF. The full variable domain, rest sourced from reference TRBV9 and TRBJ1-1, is DSGVTQTPKHLITATGQRVTLRCSPRSGDLSVYWYQQSLDQGLQFLIQYYNGEERAKGNILERFSAQQFPDLHSELNLSSLELGDSALYFCASSVGGGTLNTEAFFGQGTRLTVV.

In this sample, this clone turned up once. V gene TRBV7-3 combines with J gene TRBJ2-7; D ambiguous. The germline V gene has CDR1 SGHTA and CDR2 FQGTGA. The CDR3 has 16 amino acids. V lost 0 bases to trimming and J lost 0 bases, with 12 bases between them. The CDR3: CASSLTAVRSSYEQYF. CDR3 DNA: TGTGCCAGCAGCTTAACTGCTGTCCGGAGCTCCTACGAGCAGTACTTC. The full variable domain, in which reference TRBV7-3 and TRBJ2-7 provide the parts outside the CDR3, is GAGVSQTPSNKVTEKGKYVELRCDPISGHTALYWYRQSLGQGPEFLIYFQGTGAADDSGLPNDRFFAVRPEGSVSTLKIQRTERGDSAVYLCASSLTAVRSSYEQYFGPGTRLTVT.